Listed here is a single T cell receptor (beta chain). The data derive from a study of T cell changes during pregnancy in multiple sclerosis. Using immunoSEQ multiplex PCR, the repertoire was profiled, and TCRdb retains in-frame clones only, with some absent. The sample lists 55,000 to 65,000 clones, roughly 93% occurring once. Unmatched junction bases numbered 6, after V lost 2 bases and J lost 6 bases. This CDR3 spans 15 amino acids. CDR1 and CDR2 (germline): MGHDK, SYGVNS. The input for sequencing was peripheral blood, taken after pregnancy. This clonotype was sampled from a female donor with multiple sclerosis, enrolled in a pregnancy study. This chain uses TRBV25-1 with TRBJ1-2, with TRBD1 matching over 10 bases. The CDR3 reads CASSEPGTGVDGYTF. The CDR3 DNA follows: TGTGCCAGCAGTGAACCCGGGACAGGGGTGGATGGCTACACCTTC.